The rows below give T cell receptor beta chains drawn from one sample of a study of sequential checkpoint blockade in melanoma. The repertoire was sequenced with immunoSEQ multiplex PCR; TCRdb's copy has only in-frame clones and lacks some. There are tens of thousands of clones in the sample; roughly four fifths occur only once, and about 5.5% lies in the top ten. The sequences come from CD8+ T cells sorted from blood (inferred from file names), collected from a patient given nivolumab and ipilimumab in sequence. The receptors come from a human donor with melanoma. CDR3s leave out the opening cysteine and the closing phenylalanine or tryptophan. The order of the fields is CDR3 protein, J gene, V gene.

ASSGAGGSYNEQF,TRBJ2-1,TRBV9
ASSDGQSNTGELF,TRBJ2-2,TRBV5-1
ASSLGRTFEQF,TRBJ2-1,TRBV13
ASSSDRDNEQF,TRBJ2-1,TRBV9
ATSRDRVMVELF,TRBJ2-2,TRBV15
ASSLGGTLDTEAF,TRBJ1-1,TRBV5-6
ASSMSGGSDEQF,TRBJ2-1,TRBV19
ASSTTGPEAF,TRBJ1-1,TRBV11-2
ASSRDRGYGYT,TRBJ1-2,TRBV14
ASSQDLARSYNEQF,TRBJ2-1,TRBV4-1
ASSLGSGVEQY,TRBJ2-7,TRBV5-1
SVGIPGTYEQY,TRBJ2-7,TRBV29-1
ASSRTSGGPDTQY,TRBJ2-3,TRBV6-1